What follows is one T cell receptor (beta chain) and its context. Its antigen is not known. This specimen belongs to a study of T-cell reconstitution after alpha-beta-depleted transplantation in children. Notes on the study in general: Roughly two months post-transplant, alpha-beta T cells reportedly originated from several hundred graft clones that had expanded. T-cell counts and diversity at one year following transplant were attributed mainly to newly produced T cells.

Germline V gives CDR1 LGHNA, CDR2 YNFKEQ. V was trimmed by 11 bases and J by 11 bases, leaving 15 bases between them. The CDR3 extends over 10 amino acids. Preparation of the TCRbeta library used unique molecular identifiers. TCRdb re-called the PCR reads with MiXCR, one entry per CDR3 protein. The profile shows about 980,000 distinct CDR3 sequences, roughly 31% of them singletons. The J gene is TRBJ1-1, the V gene TRBV4-2; D is ambiguous. This sequence originates from a boy under three years old who had a stem cell transplant for SCID, so the T cells may come from the graft donor. The sample here was PBMCs, mostly from graft donor cells, taken 360 days after TCRalphabeta/CD19-depleted stem cell transplant. The CDR3 loop is CASGEVRAFF. The CDR3 nucleotides read TGTGCCTCGGGAGAAGTAAGGGCTTTCTTT.